This T cell receptor (beta chain) is drawn from a study of cytomegalovirus exposure and HLA in healthy donors. About the research overall: In terms of ancestry, the Caucasian-associated cluster contained roughly 80% of the roughly 360 genotyped donors.

The study sampled nominally healthy donors, though unrecorded immune exposures were likely. Findings and caveats of the study: Productive status was seen about 87% or about 30% of the time for most TCR beta V segments in an earlier analysis.

The primer mix had 60 Vbeta and 13 Jbeta primers. The authors' processing: Roughly 80 million unique TCR beta chains, roughly 11 million shared, were counted in a later analysis. Only in-frame clones appear in the TCRdb table, and some are missing; sequencing was by immunoSEQ multiplex PCR. D and trimming come from the DNA, and the V and J calls and clone size come from that table. The sample has about 180,000 clones; about 80% are singletons. To note about this clone: The antigen remains unidentified.

The sample taken for sequencing was PBMCs. The clonotype comes from a man aged 55-75 years in good health and CMV-seronegative.

CDR3 residues: CASSARTGGYEQYF. In DNA form, the CDR3 reads TGTGCCAGCAGTGCCAGGACAGGGGGATACGAGCAGTACTTC. V gene TRBV6-5 combines with J gene TRBJ2-7; 10 nucleotides agree with TRBD1. From germline, CDR1 is MNHEY and CDR2 SVGAGI. This CDR3 has 14 amino acids. The V gene end was trimmed by 5 bases and the J gene end by 4 bases; junction bases not matched to a gene: 5.